This T cell receptor (beta chain) was obtained from a study of T cells in Graves' hyperthyroidism and ophthalmopathy. Points from the study as a whole: Most thyroid clonotypes expanded above 0.001 were also detected in blood.

This clonotype was observed a single time. No antigen is known for it. Amplified TCR beta CDR3 regions derived from RNA transcripts. TCR CDR3 underwent first-round RT-PCR with the HTBI primer set. One entry per CDR3 protein, called by TCRdb with MiXCR from the multiplex PCR reads. The data contain roughly 380,000 distinct CDR3 sequences, around 18% of them singletons. Trimming removed 0 bases from V and 2 bases from J, with 11 bases in between. The germline V gene has CDR1 MNHEY and CDR2 SVGAGI. CDR3 length equals 17 residues. Sequences were obtained from blood. The chain combines TRBV6-5 with TRBJ2-6; no clear D gene. This receptor was identified in a middle-aged woman with Graves' ophthalmopathy. In DNA, the CDR3 is TGTGCCAGCAGTTACTCAGGCAGAACAACTGGGGCCAACGTCCTGACTTTC. This encodes CASSYSGRTTGANVLTF.